This section outlines one T cell receptor beta chain sequence together with its context. This clone has a single count. No antigen is known for it. Base qualities were left out, and no much larger clone turns up one base away. In the germline V gene, CDR1 corresponds to MDHEN and CDR2 to SYDVKM. Trimming removed 6 bases from V and 4 bases from J, leaving 22 bases between the germline ends. The CDR3 measures 18 amino acids from cysteine to phenylalanine. Only the CDR3 part of the read is kept: 54 bases, read in frame from the first base. This specimen comes from a study of shared clonotypes between healthy human individuals (dated by TCRdb to 2018 to 2021). The study in broad terms: Three men and a couple of women, aged 18 to 49 years, made up the cohort. For each donor, three plates each were used for CD4 naive and CD4 memory, two plates were used for CD8 naive, and one plate was used for CD8 memory. To estimate repertoire size and how much clonotype sharing occurs between individuals, the study deeply sequenced the blood TCR repertoires of a handful of healthy adults. Libraries were prepared and TCR repertoires were sequenced by different laboratories using diverse techniques, in order to increase sequencing depth and limit assay-specific biases. Per donor, leukapheresis produced somewhere between about 0.94 and 9 billion PBMCs. Overall results and qualifications from the work: Compared with non-shared clonotypes, clonotypes shared by all four sorted-subset donors had higher generation probabilities. Sharing across a handful of donors was observed for around 5% of naive CD4, over 3% of naive CD8, about 2.3% of memory CD4, and around 0.44% of memory CD8 clonotypes. Because the study included a small number of donors, the genetic and exposure-history diversity represented was limited. Even with the large sequencing depth, rarefaction of the sorted-subset datasets indicated that sequencing was incomplete. Pairwise subsampling led to the expectation that sequencing depth would affect the degree of clonotype sharing among donors. Sampling was limited to blood, and TCR repertoires in tissue likely differ from TCR repertoires in blood. Naive subsets generally had larger estimated clonotype richness than memory subsets.

Healthy HIV-negative adults with no recently reported acute infections or vaccinations were included as donors. Every donor was a Caucasian adult living in Nashville, Tennessee, USA. CD4+ T cells were enriched through magnetic negative selection, after which naive cells were positively selected on CD45RA and the remaining negative fraction served as the memory subset. After blood collection by leukapheresis, PBMCs were isolated using Ficoll-Histopaque density gradient centrifugation and then cryopreserved in the vapor phase of liquid nitrogen. Analytical flow cytometry was used to check the purity and quantity of each magnetically sorted T cell population. Each sorted fraction had its genomic DNA isolated and then quantified by UV absorbance on a Nanodrop 2000c. TCR CDR3 regions were amplified from genomic DNA by multiplex PCR using the deep immunoSEQ assay. Extracted genomic DNA from each cell subset was spread evenly across all wells of several immunoSEQ 96-well plates, with each plate serving as a replicate. For sorted subsets, about 200 ng genomic DNA, equal to tens of thousands of T cell genomes, was loaded into each replicate PCR. Purified libraries were measured with a Qubit 3.0 fluorometer, size-checked on a Bioanalyzer 2100, and measured again with the KAPA Library Quantification kit. Every immunoSEQ 96-well plate was sequenced on a separate single-read 150-cycle Illumina NextSeq 550 flow cell. The paper's processing steps were these. Because the immunoSEQ output included only junctional sequences and no quality scores, the filtering could not be the same as the filtering used for full-length reads. Sequences were annotated with PyIR, a Python wrapper for IgBLAST v1.9, using IMGT germline references to assign V/J genes and CDR3. Reads with weak V/J assignments (E-value above 1e-6), missing CDR3, stop codons, out-of-frame junctions, or ambiguous translated residues were removed. A V3J clonotype was defined by an identical inferred V gene, J gene, and CDR3 amino acid sequence. The percentage overlap between two repertoires was calculated by dividing the number of shared unique clonotypes by the size of the smaller repertoire. RTK rarefaction, the Chao1 estimator, and Recon v2.1 estimates of unobserved clonotypes were used to assess repertoire richness. Generation probabilities for all TCRbeta clonotypes obtained by the gDNA method from a few donors were computed using OLGA. TCRdb retrieved this table from immuneACCESS and kept in-frame rearrangements only. Not all clones are present; in checked studies, unresolved V genes account for under half, and no reason is known for the remainder. Clone size and the V and J calls come from that table; the DNA yielded D and trimming. This sample has roughly 220,000 clones in its table, and about 69% of those were observed once. The top ten constitute around 10% of the sample.

The sequence came from a man aged 25-40 years in good health. Sequenced: memory CD4+ T cells sorted from blood. Per the publication, the cell subset or site label means: CD45RA-negative fraction. The chain uses TRBV28 and TRBJ2-6, and TRBD1 may be the D gene, going by 5 matching bases. The nucleotides read TGTGCCAGCAGCCCCCTGGGGCGGCTAACCTACGGGGCCAACGTCCTGACTTTC. The encoded protein is CASSPLGRLTYGANVLTF.